The present TCR beta chain was sequenced within a study of T cells in Graves' hyperthyroidism and ophthalmopathy. This clonotype was counted ten times or more. Antigen specificity is unknown. RNA transcripts provided the source from which TCR beta CDR3 regions were amplified. Primed by the HTBI set, a first-round RT-PCR was run on the TCR CDR3. TCRdb called the multiplex PCR reads again in MiXCR, with one record for every CDR3 protein. The sample has about 400,000 distinct CDR3 sequences; 13% to 15% are singletons. 10 ml fresh peripheral blood yielded the PBMCs. This CDR3 contains 14 residues. Trimming cost V 3 bases and J 6 bases; bases outside gene matches: 4. The germline V gene has CDR1 MNHNS and CDR2 SASEGT. Points from the study as a whole: Peripheral blood also featured most of the thyroid clonotypes expanded above 0.001. Before onset, by a median of around 6.4 months, the model predicted ophthalmopathy.

The sample taken for sequencing was blood. The sequence was collected from a woman aged 55-70 years with Graves' ophthalmopathy. The chain joins TRBV6-1 to TRBJ2-1, with 8 nucleotides matching TRBD2. CDR3 loop: CASSESGGPNEQFF. The CDR3 DNA is TGTGCCAGCAGTGAGAGCGGGGGACCCAATGAGCAGTTCTTC.